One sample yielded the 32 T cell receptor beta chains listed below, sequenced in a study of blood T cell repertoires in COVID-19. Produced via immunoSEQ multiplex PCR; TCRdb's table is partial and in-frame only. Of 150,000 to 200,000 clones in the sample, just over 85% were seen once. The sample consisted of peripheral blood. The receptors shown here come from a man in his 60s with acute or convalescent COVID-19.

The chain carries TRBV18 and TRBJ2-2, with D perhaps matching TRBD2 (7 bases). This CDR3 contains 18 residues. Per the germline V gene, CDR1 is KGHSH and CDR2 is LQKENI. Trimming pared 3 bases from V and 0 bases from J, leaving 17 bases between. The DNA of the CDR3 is TGTGCCAGCTCACCTCTGCCGAGGGGGGGTTCGAACACCGGGGAGCTGTTTTTT. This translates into CASSPLPRGGSNTGELFF.

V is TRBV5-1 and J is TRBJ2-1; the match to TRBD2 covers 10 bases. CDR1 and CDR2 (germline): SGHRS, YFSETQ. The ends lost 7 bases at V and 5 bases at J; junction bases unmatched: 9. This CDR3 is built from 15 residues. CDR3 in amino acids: CASAIRGTSDNEQFF. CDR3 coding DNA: TGCGCCAGCGCAATAAGAGGGACTAGCGACAATGAGCAGTTCTTC.

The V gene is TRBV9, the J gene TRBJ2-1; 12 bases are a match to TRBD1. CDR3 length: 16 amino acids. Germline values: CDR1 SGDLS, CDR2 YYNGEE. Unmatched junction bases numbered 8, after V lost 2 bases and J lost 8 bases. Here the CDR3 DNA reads TGTGCCAGCAGCGTCCTCGGGGGACAGGGGGCAGATGAGCAGTTCTTC. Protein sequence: CASSVLGGQGADEQFF.

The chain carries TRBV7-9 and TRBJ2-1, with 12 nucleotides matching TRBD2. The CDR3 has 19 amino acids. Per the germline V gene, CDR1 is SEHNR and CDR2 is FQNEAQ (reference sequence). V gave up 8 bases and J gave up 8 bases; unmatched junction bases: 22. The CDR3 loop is CASLNTAPGRASGRDEQFF. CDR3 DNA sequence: TGTGCCAGCCTCAACACAGCCCCAGGGCGGGCTAGCGGGAGGGATGAGCAGTTCTTC.

Here the CDR3 DNA reads TGTGCCAGCAGTTTATCCTGGACAGGGGGCGAGCAGTACTTC. Translated: CASSLSWTGGEQYF. This chain joins TRBV27 and TRBJ2-7; 10 bases agree with TRBD1. CDR1 and CDR2 from the germline V gene are MNHEY and SMNVEV (reference sequence). The junction had 2 bases not matched to a gene; V was cut back by 0 bases and J by 6 bases. This CDR3 region has 14 residues.

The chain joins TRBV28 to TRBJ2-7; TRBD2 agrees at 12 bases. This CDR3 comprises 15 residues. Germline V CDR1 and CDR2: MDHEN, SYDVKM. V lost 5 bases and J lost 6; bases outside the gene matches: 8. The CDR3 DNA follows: TGTGCCAGCAGTCCCCCGGGACTAGCGGGCCGCGAGCAGTACTTC. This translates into CASSPPGLAGREQYF.

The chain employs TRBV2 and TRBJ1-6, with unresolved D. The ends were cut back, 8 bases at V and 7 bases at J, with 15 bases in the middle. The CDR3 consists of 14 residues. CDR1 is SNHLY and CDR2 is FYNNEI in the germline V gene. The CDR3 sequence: CASGREGRNSPLHF. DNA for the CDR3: TGTGCCAGCGGGAGGGAGGGTAGGAATTCACCCCTCCACTTT.

DNA of the CDR3: TGTGCCAGCTCACCACCGACCGGGACAGGGGGGTACGAGCAGTACTTC. Translation: CASSPPTGTGGYEQYF. The chain couples TRBV18 to TRBJ2-7; 11 bases align to TRBD1. This CDR3 is 16 amino acids long. V shed 0 bases and J 4 bases; nucleotides not matched to a gene: 5. Germline loops: CDR1 KGHSH, CDR2 LQKENI.

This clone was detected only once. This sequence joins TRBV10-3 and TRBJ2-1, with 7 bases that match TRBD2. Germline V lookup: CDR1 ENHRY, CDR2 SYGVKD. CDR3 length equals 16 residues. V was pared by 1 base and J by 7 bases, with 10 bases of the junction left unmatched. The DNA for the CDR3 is TGTGCCATCAGTGAGTGGGCGGGAGTCTTGGGGAATGAGCAGTTCTTC. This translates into CAISEWAGVLGNEQFF.

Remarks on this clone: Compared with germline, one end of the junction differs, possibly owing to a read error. CDR3 amino acids: CASSRLPTEAFF. For the CDR3, the DNA is TGTGCCAGCAGTCGACTGCCCACTGAGGCTTTCTTT. The chain recombines TRBV2 with TRBJ1-1; D remains ambiguous. The CDR3 is 12 residues long. CDR1 and CDR2 (germline): SNHLY, FYNNEI.

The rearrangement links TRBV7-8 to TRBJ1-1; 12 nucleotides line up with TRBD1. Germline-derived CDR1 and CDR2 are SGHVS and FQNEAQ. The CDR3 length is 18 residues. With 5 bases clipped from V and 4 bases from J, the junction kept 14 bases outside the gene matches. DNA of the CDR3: TGTGCCAGCAGCCGCCTCCCGGGGACAGGGGGCAGGGGCACTGAAGCTTTCTTT. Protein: CASSRLPGTGGRGTEAFF.

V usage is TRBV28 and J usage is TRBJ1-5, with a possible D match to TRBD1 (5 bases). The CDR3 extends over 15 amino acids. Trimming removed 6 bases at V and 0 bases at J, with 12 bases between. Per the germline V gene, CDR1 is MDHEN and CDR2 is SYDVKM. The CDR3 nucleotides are TGTGCCAGCAGCCTGGGCGGGGGTAGCAATCAGCCCCAGCATTTT. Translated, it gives CASSLGGGSNQPQHF.

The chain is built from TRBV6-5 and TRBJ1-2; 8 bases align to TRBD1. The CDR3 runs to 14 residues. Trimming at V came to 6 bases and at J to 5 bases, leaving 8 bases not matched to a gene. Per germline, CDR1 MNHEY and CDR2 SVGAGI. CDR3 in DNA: TGTGCCAGCAGGGGTACAGGGGGACAGTATGGCTACACCTTC. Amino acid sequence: CASRGTGGQYGYTF.

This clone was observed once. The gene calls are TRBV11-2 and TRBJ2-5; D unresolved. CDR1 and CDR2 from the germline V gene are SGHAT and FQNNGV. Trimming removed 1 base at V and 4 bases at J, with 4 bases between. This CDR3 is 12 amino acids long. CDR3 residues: CASSLVRETQYF. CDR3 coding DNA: TGTGCCAGCAGCTTAGTGAGAGAGACCCAGTACTTC.

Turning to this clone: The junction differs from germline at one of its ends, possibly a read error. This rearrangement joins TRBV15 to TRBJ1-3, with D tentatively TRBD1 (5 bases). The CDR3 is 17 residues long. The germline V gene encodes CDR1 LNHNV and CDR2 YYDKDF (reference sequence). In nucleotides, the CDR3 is TGTGCCACCAGCAGTCTCAAGGCGGCTATGGGGGGAAACACCTTATATTTT. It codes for CATSSLKAAMGGNTLYF.

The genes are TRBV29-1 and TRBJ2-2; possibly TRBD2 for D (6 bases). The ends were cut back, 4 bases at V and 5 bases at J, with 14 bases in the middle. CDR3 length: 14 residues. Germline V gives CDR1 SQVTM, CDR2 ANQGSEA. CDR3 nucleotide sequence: TGCAGCGTTGTGCGGGACCCCGGGACCGGGGAGCTGTTTTTT. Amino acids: CSVVRDPGTGELFF.

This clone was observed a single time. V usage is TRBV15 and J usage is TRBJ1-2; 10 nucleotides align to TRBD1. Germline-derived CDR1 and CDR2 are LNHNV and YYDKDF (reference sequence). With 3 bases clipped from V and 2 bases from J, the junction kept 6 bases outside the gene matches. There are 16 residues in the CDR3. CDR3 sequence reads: CATSRDRGKGNYGYTF. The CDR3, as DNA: TGTGCCACCAGCAGGGACAGGGGGAAAGGGAACTATGGCTACACCTTC. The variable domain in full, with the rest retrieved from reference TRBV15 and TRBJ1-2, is DAMVIQNPRYQVTQFGKPVTLSCSQTLNHNVMYWYQQKSSQAPKLLFHYYDKDFNNEADTPDNFQSRRPNTSFCFLDIRSPGLGDTAMYLCATSRDRGKGNYGYTFGSGTRLTVV.

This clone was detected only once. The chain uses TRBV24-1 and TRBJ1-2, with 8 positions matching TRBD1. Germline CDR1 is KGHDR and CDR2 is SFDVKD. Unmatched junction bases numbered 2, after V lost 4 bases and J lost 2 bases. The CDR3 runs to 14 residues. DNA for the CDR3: TGTGCCACCAGTGACTCAGGGGGCAACTATGGCTACACCTTC. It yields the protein CATSDSGGNYGYTF.

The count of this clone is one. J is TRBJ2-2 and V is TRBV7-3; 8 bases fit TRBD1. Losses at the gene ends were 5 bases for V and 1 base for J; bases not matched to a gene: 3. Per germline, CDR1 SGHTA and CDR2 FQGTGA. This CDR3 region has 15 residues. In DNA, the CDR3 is TGTGCCAGCAGCCCCGGGACAGGGAACACCGGGGAGCTGTTTTTT. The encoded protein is CASSPGTGNTGELFF.

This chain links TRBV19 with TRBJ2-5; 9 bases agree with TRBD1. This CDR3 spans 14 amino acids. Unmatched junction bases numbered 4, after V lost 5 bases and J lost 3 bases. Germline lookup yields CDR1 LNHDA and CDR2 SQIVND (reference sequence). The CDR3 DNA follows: TGTGCCAGTAGTTCTTGGACAGGGGAAGAGACCCAGTACTTC. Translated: CASSSWTGEETQYF.

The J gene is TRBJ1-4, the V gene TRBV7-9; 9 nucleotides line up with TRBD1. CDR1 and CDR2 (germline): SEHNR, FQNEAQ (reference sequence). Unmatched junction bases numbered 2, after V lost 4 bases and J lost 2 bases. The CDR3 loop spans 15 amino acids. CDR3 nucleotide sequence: TGTGCCAGCAGCTCTACAGGGGGCACTAATGAAAAACTGTTTTTT. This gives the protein CASSSTGGTNEKLFF.

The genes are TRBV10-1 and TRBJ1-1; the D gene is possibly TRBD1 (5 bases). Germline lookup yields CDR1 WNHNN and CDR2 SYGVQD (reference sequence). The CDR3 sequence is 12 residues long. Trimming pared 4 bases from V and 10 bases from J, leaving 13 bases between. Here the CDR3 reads CASSARGVGAFF. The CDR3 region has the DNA TGCGCCAGCAGTGCTCGGGGGGTTGGAGCTTTCTTT.

The CDR3 sequence: CASRSTGNYGYTF. The CDR3 nucleotides are TGTGCCAGCAGGTCGACAGGGAACTATGGCTACACCTTC. The chain joins TRBV27 to TRBJ1-2; TRBD1 aligns across 7 bases. J gave up 2 bases and V 6 bases, and 3 bases lay outside the gene matches. Germline V gene data show CDR1 as MNHEY and CDR2 as SMNVEV (reference sequence). CDR3 length: 13 residues.

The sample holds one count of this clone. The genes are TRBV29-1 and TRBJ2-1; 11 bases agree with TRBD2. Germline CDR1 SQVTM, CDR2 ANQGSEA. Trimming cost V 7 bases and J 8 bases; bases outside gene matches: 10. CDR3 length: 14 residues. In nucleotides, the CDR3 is TGCAGCGAGAGCGGGACTAGCGGCGTCGATGAGCAGTTCTTC. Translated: CSESGTSGVDEQFF.

Here the CDR3 reads CASTLGTAYEQYF. CDR3 nucleotide sequence: TGTGCCAGCACCCTGGGGACAGCATACGAGCAGTACTTC. This chain connects TRBV6-6 to TRBJ2-7; TRBD1 aligns across 7 bases. The CDR3 consists of 13 residues. Trimming at V came to 7 bases and at J to 4 bases, leaving 7 bases not matched to a gene. CDR1 MNHNY and CDR2 SVGAGI come from the germline V gene (reference sequence).

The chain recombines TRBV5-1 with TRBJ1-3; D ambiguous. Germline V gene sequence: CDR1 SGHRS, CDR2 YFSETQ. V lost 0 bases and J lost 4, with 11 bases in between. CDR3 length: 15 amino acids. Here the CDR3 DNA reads TGCGCCAGCAGCTTGGGGCGGACGGGGGGAAACACCATATATTTT. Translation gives CASSLGRTGGNTIYF.

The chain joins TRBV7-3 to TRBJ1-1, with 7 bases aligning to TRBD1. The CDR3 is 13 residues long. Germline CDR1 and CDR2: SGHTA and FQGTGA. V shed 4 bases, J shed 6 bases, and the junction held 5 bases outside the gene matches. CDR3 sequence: CASSSSGTAEAFF. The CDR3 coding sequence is TGTGCCAGCAGCTCATCCGGGACAGCTGAAGCTTTCTTT.

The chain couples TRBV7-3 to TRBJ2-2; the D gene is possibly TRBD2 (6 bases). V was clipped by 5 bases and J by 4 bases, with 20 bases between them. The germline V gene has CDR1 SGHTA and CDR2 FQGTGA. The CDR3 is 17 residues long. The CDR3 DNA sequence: TGTGCCAGCAGCCTCGTTACTAGCCCCGCCAGCACCGGGGAGCTGTTTTTT. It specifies CASSLVTSPASTGELFF.

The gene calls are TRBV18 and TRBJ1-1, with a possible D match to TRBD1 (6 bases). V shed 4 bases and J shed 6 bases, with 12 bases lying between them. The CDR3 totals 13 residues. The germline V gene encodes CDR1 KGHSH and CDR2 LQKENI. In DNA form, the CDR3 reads TGTGCCAGCTCACTACCGGGGGCCGCTGAAGCTTTCTTT. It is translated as CASSLPGAAEAFF.

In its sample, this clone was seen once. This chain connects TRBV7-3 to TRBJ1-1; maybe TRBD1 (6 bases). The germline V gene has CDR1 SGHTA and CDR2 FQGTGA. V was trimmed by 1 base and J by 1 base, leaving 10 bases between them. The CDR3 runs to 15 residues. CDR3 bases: TGTGCCAGCAGCTTAAACAGGGTGGAGAACACTGAAGCTTTCTTT. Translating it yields CASSLNRVENTEAFF.

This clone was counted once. DNA for the CDR3: TGTGCCAGCAGTTCAGCAGGGGAGGGGTCTGGGGCCAACGTCCTGACTTTC. Translating gives CASSSAGEGSGANVLTF. V usage is TRBV28 and J usage is TRBJ2-6, with a weak D call TRBD2 (7 bases). Looked up from germline, CDR1 is MDHEN and CDR2 is SYDVKM. The CDR3 is made up of 17 amino acids. The ends were cut back, 4 bases at V and 1 base at J, with 14 bases in the middle.

Written as DNA, the CDR3 is TGTGCCACCAGTGATTATTGGACTAGCGGGAGTATGGATACGCAGTATTTT. It specifies CATSDYWTSGSMDTQYF. V usage is TRBV24-1 and J usage is TRBJ2-3; TRBD2 matches at 13 bases. V was clipped by 2 bases and J by 6 bases; unmatched bases: 7. CDR1 is KGHDR and CDR2 is SFDVKD in the germline V gene. The CDR3 sequence is 17 residues long.